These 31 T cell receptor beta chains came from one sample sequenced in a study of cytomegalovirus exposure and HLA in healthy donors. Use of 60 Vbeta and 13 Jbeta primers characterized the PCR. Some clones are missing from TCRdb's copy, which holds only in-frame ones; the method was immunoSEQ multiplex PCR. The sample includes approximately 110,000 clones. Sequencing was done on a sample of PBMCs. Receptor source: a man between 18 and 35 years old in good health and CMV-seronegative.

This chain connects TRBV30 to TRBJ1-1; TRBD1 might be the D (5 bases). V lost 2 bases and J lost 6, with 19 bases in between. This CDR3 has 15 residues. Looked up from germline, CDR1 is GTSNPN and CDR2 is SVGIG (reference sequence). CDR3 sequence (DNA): TGTGCCTGGAGTCCTAATGGCAGGGTTATGCCTGAAGCTTTCTTT. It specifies CAWSPNGRVMPEAFF.

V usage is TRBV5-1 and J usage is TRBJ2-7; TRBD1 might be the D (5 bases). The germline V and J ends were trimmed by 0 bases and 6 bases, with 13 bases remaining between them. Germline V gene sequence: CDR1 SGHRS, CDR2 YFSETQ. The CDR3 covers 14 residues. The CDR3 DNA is TGCGCCAGCAGCTTGGACAGTTCCCAGGGCGAGCAGTACTTC. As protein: CASSLDSSQGEQYF.

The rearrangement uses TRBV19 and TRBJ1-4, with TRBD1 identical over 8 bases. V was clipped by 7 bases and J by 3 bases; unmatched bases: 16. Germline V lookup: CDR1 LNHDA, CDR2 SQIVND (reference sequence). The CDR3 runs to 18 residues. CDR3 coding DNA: TGTGCCAGTACCCAACGGATGGGCCAGGGGGCAGCTAATGAAAAACTGTTTTTT. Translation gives CASTQRMGQGAANEKLFF.

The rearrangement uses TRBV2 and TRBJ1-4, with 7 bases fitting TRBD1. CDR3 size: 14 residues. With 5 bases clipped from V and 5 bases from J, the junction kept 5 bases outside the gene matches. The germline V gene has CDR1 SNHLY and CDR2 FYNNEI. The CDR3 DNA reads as TGTGCCAGCAGTCCGGGACAGAGAAATGAAAAACTGTTTTTT. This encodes CASSPGQRNEKLFF.

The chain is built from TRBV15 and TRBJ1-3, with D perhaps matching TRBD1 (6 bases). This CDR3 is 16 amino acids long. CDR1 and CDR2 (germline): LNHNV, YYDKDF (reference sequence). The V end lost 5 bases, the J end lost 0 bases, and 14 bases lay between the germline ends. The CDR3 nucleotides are TGTGCCACCAGCGAACCCGGGACACACTCTGGAAACACCATATATTTT. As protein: CATSEPGTHSGNTIYF.

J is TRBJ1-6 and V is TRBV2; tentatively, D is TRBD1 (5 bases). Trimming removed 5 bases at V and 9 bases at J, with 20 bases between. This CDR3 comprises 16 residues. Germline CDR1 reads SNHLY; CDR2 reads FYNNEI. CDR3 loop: CASSRRGSFRGSPLHF. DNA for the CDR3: TGTGCCAGCAGTCGTCGGGGGTCCTTTAGGGGTTCACCCCTCCACTTT.

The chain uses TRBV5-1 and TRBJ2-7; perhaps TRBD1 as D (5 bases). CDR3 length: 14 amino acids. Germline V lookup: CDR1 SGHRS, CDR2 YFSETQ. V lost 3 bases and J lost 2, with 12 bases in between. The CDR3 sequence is CASSSQGKAYEQYF. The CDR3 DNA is TGCGCCAGCAGCTCCCAGGGCAAAGCCTACGAGCAGTACTTC.

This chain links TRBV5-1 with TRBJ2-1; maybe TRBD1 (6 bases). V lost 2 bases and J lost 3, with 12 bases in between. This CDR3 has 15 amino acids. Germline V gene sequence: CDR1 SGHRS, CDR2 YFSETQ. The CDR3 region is CASSFQQGIYNEQFF. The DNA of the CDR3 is TGCGCCAGCAGCTTTCAACAGGGCATCTACAATGAGCAGTTCTTC.

CDR3 coding DNA: TGTGCCAGCAGCCCGCGGACAGGGCGTGAAAAACTGTTTTTT. This encodes CASSPRTGREKLFF. The V gene is TRBV14, the J gene TRBJ1-4; TRBD1 matches 8 bases. This CDR3 is built from 14 residues. V trimming: 4 bases; J trimming: 7 bases; junction bases outside the gene matches: 5. In germline, CDR1 is SGHDN, CDR2 FVKESK.

This CDR3 reads CASSSRGGNSPLHF. The DNA for the CDR3 is TGTGCCAGCAGCTCGCGCGGGGGGAATTCACCCCTCCACTTT. The rearrangement uses TRBV5-6 and TRBJ1-6, with D possibly matching TRBD1 (5 bases). Trimming left V 3 bases short and J 7 bases short, with 11 bases between. CDR3 size: 14 residues. Germline V lookup: CDR1 SGHDT, CDR2 YYEEEE.

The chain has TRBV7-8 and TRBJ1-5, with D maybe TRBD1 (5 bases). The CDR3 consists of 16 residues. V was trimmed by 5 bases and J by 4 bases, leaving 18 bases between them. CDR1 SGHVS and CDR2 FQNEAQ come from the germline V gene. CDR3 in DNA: TGTGCCAGCAGCCACCTTAGGGGCGGCTTTAATCAGCCCCAGCATTTT. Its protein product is CASSHLRGGFNQPQHF. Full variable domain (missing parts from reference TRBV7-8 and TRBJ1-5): GAGVSQSPRYKVAKRGQDVALRCDPISGHVSLFWYQQALGQGPEFLTYFQNEAQLDKSGLPSDRFFAERPEGSVSTLKIQRTQQEDSAVYLCASSHLRGGFNQPQHFGDGTRLSIL.

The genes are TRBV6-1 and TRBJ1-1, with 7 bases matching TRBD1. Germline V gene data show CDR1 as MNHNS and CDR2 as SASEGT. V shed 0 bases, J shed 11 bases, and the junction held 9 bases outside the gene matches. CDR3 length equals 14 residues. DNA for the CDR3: TGTGCCAGCAGTGAAGCTACGGAGACAGGGCTCGCTTTCTTT. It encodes CASSEATETGLAFF.

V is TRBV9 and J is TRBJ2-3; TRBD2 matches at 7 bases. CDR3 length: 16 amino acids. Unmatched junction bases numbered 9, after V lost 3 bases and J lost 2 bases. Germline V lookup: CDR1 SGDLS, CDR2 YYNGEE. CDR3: CASSANRGGTTDTQYF. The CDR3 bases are TGTGCCAGCAGCGCTAATAGGGGAGGGACCACAGATACGCAGTATTTT.

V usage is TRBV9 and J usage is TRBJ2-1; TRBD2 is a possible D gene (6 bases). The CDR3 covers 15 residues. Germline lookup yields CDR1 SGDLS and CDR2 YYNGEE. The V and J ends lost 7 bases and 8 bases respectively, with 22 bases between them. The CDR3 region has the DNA TGTGCCAGCGGGCCGGGAGACAAGAACTTCCATGAGCAGTTCTTC. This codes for CASGPGDKNFHEQFF. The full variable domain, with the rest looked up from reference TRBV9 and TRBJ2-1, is DSGVTQTPKHLITATGQRVTLRCSPRSGDLSVYWYQQSLDQGLQFLIQYYNGEERAKGNILERFSAQQFPDLHSELNLSSLELGDSALYFCASGPGDKNFHEQFFGPGTRLTVL.

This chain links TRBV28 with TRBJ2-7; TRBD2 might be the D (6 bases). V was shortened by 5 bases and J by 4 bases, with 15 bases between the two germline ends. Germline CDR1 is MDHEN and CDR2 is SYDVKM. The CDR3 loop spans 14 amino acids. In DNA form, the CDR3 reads TGTGCCAGCAGTCCTGCCCGGGAGTTATACGAGCAGTACTTC. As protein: CASSPARELYEQYF.

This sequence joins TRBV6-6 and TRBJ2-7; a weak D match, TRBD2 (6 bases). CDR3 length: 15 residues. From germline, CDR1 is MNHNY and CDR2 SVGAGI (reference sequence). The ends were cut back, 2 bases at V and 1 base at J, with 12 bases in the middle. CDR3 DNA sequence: TGTGCCAGCAGTTACGCGTCAGGGAGGTCCTACGAGCAGTACTTC. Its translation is CASSYASGRSYEQYF.

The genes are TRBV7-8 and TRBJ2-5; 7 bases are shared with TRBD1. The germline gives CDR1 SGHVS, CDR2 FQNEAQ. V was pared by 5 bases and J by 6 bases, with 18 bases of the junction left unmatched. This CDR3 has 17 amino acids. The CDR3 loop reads CASSPFGTTGRRQTQYF. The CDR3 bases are TGTGCCAGCAGCCCATTCGGGACGACAGGGCGAAGGCAGACCCAGTACTTC.

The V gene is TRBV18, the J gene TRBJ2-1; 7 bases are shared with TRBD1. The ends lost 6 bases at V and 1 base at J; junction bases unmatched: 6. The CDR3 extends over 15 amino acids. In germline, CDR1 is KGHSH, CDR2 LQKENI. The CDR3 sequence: CASSSDRESYNEQFF. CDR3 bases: TGTGCCAGCTCTTCCGACAGGGAATCCTACAATGAGCAGTTCTTC. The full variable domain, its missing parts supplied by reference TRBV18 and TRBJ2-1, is NAGVMQNPRHLVRRRGQEARLRCSPMKGHSHVYWYRQLPEEGLKFMVYLQKENIIDESGMPKERFSAEFPKEGPSILRIQQVVRGDSAAYFCASSSDRESYNEQFFGPGTRLTVL.

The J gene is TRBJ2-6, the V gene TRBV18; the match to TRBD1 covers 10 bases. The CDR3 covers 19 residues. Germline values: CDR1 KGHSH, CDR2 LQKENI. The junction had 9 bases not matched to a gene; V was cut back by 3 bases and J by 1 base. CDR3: CASSPGRTGGYSGANVLTF. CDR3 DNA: TGTGCCAGCTCACCGGGTAGGACAGGGGGATATTCTGGGGCCAACGTCCTGACTTTC.

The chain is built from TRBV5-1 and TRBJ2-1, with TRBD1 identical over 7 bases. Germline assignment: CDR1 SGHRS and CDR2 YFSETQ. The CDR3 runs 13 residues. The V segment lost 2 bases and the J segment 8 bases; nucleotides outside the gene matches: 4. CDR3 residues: CASSFDRVDEQFF. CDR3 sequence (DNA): TGCGCCAGCAGCTTTGACAGGGTGGATGAGCAGTTCTTC.

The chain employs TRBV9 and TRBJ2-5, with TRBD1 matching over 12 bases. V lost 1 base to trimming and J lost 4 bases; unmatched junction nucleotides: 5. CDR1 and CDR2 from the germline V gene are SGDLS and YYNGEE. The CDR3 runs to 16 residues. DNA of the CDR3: TGTGCCAGCAGCGTAAAGGGGACAGGGGGCTTAGAGACCCAGTACTTC. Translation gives CASSVKGTGGLETQYF.

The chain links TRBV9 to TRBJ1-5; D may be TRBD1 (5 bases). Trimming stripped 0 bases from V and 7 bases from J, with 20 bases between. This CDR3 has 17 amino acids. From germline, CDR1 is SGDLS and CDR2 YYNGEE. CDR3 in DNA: TGTGCCAGCAGCGTAGATGCCAGGGATTCTTTCGTACAGCCCCAGCATTTT. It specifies CASSVDARDSFVQPQHF.

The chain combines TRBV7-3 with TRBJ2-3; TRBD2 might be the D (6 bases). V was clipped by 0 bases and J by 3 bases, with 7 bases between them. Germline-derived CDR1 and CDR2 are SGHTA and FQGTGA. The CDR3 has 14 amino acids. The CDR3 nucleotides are TGTGCCAGCAGCTTAACACTAGCAACAGATACGCAGTATTTT. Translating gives CASSLTLATDTQYF.

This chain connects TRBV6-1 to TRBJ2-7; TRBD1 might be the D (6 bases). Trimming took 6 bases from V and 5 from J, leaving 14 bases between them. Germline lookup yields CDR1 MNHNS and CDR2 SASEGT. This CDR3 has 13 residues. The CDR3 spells CASSSFTGNEQYF. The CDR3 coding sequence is TGTGCCAGCAGCTCATTCACAGGGAACGAGCAGTACTTC.

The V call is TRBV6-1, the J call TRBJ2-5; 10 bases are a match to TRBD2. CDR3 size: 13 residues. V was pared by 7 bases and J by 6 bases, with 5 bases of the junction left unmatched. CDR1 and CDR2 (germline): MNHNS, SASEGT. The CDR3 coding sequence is TGTGCCAGCAACCTAGCGGGGGAAAAGACCCAGTACTTC. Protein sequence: CASNLAGEKTQYF.

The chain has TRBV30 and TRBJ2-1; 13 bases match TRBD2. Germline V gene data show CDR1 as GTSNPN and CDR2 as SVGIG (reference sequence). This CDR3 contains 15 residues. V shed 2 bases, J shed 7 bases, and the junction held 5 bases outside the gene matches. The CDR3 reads CAWSRGLAGRNEQFF. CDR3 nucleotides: TGTGCCTGGAGTAGGGGACTAGCGGGACGAAATGAGCAGTTCTTC.

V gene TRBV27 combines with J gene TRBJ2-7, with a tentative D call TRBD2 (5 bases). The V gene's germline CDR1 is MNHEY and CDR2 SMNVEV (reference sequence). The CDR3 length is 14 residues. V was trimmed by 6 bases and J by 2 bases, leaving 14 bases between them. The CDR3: CASSRAGPAYEQYF. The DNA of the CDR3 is TGTGCCAGCAGCCGGGCGGGCCCGGCCTACGAGCAGTACTTC.

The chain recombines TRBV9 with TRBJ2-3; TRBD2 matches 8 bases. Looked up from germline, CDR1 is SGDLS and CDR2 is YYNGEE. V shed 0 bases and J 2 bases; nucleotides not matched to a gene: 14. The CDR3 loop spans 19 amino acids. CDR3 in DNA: TGTGCCAGCAGCGTAGGTCCAAGCGGGGGACTCTCTACCACAGATACGCAGTATTTT. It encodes CASSVGPSGGLSTTDTQYF.

The DNA for the CDR3 is TGTGCCAGCAGTTTATTAGGGGGCGCCACTGAAGCTTTCTTT. Translated, it gives CASSLLGGATEAFF. The chain links TRBV28 to TRBJ1-1, with 7 bases lining up with TRBD1. Looked up from germline, CDR1 is MDHEN and CDR2 is SYDVKM. There are 14 residues in the CDR3. V trimming: 1 base; J trimming: 4 bases; junction bases outside the gene matches: 3.

The CDR3 region has the DNA TGTGCCAGCAGTCCGGGACTAGCGGGTGCCGGGGAGCTGTTTTTT. Translated: CASSPGLAGAGELFF. The J gene is TRBJ2-2, the V gene TRBV7-8, with TRBD2 identical over 12 bases. Germline assignment: CDR1 SGHVS and CDR2 FQNEAQ. CDR3 length: 15 amino acids. V was clipped by 6 bases and J by 6 bases; unmatched bases: 5.

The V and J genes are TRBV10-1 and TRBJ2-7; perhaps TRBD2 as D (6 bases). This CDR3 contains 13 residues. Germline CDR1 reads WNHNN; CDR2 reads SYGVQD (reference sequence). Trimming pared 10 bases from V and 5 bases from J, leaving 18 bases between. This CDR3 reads CANRLVSINEQYF. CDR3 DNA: TGCGCCAACAGACTAGTTTCCATCAACGAGCAGTACTTC.